This T cell receptor beta chain stems from a study of blood T cell repertoires in COVID-19 (dated by TCRdb to the early 2020s). Turning to the overall study: Collaborator samples came from the United States, Italy and Spain and covered acute and convalescent phases of COVID-19. The material from the prospective study consisted of cDNA or gDNA derived from T cells, B-cell-depleted T cells, or PBMCs. Deeply sampled blood TCRbeta repertoires from subjects exposed to, actively infected with, or recovered from COVID-19 were included in the dataset. The repertoires were made available in a free public database intended to serve as a resource for research on the immune response to SARS-CoV-2. Samples were obtained from the ongoing ImmuneRACE study (first 160 participants) and from some 1,200 subjects provided by 6 global collaborators. Nearly every sample came with metadata listing a de-identified subject ID, COVID-19 status, age in years and sex. Where available, HLA class I and class II types were taken from metadata supplied by the sample provider and were not determined by assay-based typing. The study at large found these results: Clinical and demographic metadata were provided uncurated, with the amount varying by source and participant.

The immunoSEQ Assay, a bias-controlled multiplex PCR, was used to amplify TCRbeta CDR3 regions from genomic DNA. In the source study's methods: Nucleated cell counts per sample were estimated from amplification of reference gene primers within the assay. Sequence reads were collapsed and filtered to measure the absolute abundance of every unique TCRbeta CDR3 rearrangement. For each sample, productive Simpson clonality was calculated by taking the square root of Simpson's diversity index across productive rearrangements. TCRdb re-hosts the immuneACCESS table, in-frame sequences only. Its copies lack some clones; in the studies checked, an unresolved V gene accounts for under half of them, and the cause for the rest is not known. That table furnishes V, J and clone size, whereas the DNA furnished D and trimming. This sample gives under 60,000 clones in total; 70% to 85% of them show up just once. The ten most abundant clones make up 8.8% of the sample.

Each collaborating institution followed its own protocols to collect whole blood in K2EDTA tubes. Collaborator samples were shipped for TCRbeta analysis as frozen whole blood, isolated PBMCs, or DNA extracted from either sample type. On this clone itself: What this receptor recognizes is not known. Qualities for individual bases were not recorded, and no much larger clone is one base off.

CDR1 KGHSH and CDR2 LQKENI are derived from the germline V gene. Taken from cysteine to phenylalanine, the CDR3 has 16 residues. The entry retains the CDR3 DNA only, 48 bases that are in frame from base 1. V drops 3 bases and J drops 4 bases, leaving 15 bases in between. The chain employs TRBV18 and TRBJ2-2; the D gene cannot be resolved reliably. The sequence derives from a man aged 60-69 years with acute or convalescent COVID-19. Sequenced input: peripheral blood. The nucleotide sequence reads as follows: TGTGCCAGCTCACCTAGAGGCACTGTAGTCACCGGGGAGCTGTTTTTT. The resulting protein is CASSPRGTVVTGELFF.